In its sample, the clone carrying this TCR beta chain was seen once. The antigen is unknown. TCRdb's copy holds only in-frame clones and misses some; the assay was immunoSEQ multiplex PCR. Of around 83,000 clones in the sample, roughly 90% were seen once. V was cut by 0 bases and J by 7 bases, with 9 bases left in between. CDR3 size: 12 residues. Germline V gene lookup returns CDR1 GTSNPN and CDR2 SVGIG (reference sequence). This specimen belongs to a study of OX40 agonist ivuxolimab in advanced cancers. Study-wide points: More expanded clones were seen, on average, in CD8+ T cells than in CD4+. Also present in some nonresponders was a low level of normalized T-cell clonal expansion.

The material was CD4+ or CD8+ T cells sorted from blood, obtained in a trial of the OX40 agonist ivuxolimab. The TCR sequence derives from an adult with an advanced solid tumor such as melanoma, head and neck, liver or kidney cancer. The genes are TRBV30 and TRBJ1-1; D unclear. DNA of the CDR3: TGTGCCTGGAGTGTAGGAACGAATGAAGCTTTCTTT. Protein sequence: CAWSVGTNEAFF.